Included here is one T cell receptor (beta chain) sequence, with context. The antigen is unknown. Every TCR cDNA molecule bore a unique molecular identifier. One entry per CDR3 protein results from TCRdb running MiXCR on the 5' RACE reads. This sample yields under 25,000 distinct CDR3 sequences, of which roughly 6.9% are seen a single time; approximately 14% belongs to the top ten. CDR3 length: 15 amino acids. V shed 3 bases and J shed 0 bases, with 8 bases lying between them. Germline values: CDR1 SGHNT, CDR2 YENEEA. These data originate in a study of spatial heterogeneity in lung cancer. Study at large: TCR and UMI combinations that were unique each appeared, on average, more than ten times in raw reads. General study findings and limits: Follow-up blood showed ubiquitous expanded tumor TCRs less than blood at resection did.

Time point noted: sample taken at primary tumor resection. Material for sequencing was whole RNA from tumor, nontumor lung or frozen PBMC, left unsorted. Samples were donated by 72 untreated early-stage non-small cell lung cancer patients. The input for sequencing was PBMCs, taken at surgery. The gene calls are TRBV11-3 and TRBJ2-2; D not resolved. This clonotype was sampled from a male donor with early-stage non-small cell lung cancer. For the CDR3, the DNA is TGTGCCAGCAGCTTCACAGCTACGAACACCGGGGAGCTGTTTTTT. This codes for CASSFTATNTGELFF.